The table lists the clone carrying this T cell receptor beta chain with a few counts. Its antigen is unknown. Clinical symptoms, serum thyroxine, TRAb, thyroid ultrasound and orbital computed tomography informed diagnoses. The length of the CDR3 is 15 residues. Germline V gives CDR1 MNHEY, CDR2 SVGAGI. The V end was cut by 2 bases, the J end by 2 bases, with 10 bases between. The data were taken from a study of T cells in Graves' hyperthyroidism and ophthalmopathy. Study-wide points: Through a model of 13 V-J features, ophthalmopathy was separated from stable hyperthyroidism.

Amplification targeted TCR beta CDR3 regions from RNA transcripts. HTBI primers were used for first-round RT-PCR of the TCR CDR3. MiXCR, applied by TCRdb to the multiplex PCR reads, yields one record per CDR3 protein. The table records under 750,000 distinct CDR3 sequences, approximately 19% of them present only once. This receptor was identified in a woman aged 45 to 65 with Graves' hyperthyroidism that later progressed to Graves' ophthalmopathy. The specimen sequenced was blood. V usage is TRBV6-5 and J usage is TRBJ2-1, with D possibly TRBD1 on 5 matching bases. The DNA of the CDR3 is TGTGCCAGCAGTTACGGAAAGGACACCTACAATGAGCAGTTCTTC. Its protein product is CASSYGKDTYNEQFF.